The 21 T cell receptor beta chains below all came from one sample that was sequenced in a study of vaccination effects on CD4 cells after COVID-19. Viral peptide pools were used in the ViraFEST assay to expand antigen-specific CD4+ T cells, and sequencing came afterward. Isolating CD4+ T cells followed more than 9 days of culture. The vaccine given was either BNT162b2 or mRNA-1273, in two doses. Some clones are missing from TCRdb's copy, which holds only in-frame ones; the method was immunoSEQ multiplex PCR. Of tens of thousands of clones in the sample, roughly 70% are singletons; the top ten hold about 10%. No antigen is known for these receptors. Sequencing used CD4+ T cells from PBMCs cultured with HCoV-NL63 spike peptides, obtained after COVID-19 vaccination. All receptors come from a human donor who received a COVID-19 vaccine.

This chain joins TRBV5-8 and TRBJ2-1, with 7 bases aligning to TRBD2. This CDR3 has 16 amino acids. Losses at the gene ends were 2 bases for V and 0 bases for J; bases not matched to a gene: 5. Germline CDR1 is SGHTS and CDR2 is YDEGEE. This CDR3 is CASSFDGGGSYNEQFF. The CDR3, as DNA: TGTGCCAGCAGCTTTGATGGGGGGGGCTCCTACAATGAGCAGTTCTTC.

This chain connects TRBV3-1 (or the pseudogene TRBV3-2) to TRBJ1-2; D ambiguous. This CDR3 has 14 residues. Germline CDR1 reads LGHDT; CDR2 reads YNNKEL (reference sequence). V was trimmed by 1 base and J by 5 bases, leaving 11 bases between them. For the CDR3, the DNA is TGTGCCAGCAGCCAAGGGTATGCCCGGTATGGCTACACCTTC. Amino acids: CASSQGYARYGYTF.

The CDR3 DNA reads TGTGCCAGCAGCTTACTGCAGGCTACAAACTATGGCTACACCTTC. Translated, it gives CASSLLQATNYGYTF. This chain uses TRBV7-9 with TRBJ1-2, with D hard to call. This CDR3 region has 15 residues. The V and J ends lost 2 bases and 2 bases respectively, with 12 bases between them. The germline V gene has CDR1 SEHNR and CDR2 FQNEAQ (reference sequence).

V is TRBV7-8 and J is TRBJ1-2; D not certain. Germline V gene sequence: CDR1 SGHVS, CDR2 FQNEAQ. V lost 5 bases and J 6 bases, leaving 13 bases between the germline ends. This CDR3 is built from 13 residues. CDR3 coding DNA: TGTGCCAGCAGCCAGGTCCCCTTGGATGGCTACACCTTC. It yields the protein CASSQVPLDGYTF.

The CDR3 DNA sequence: TGTGCCAGCAGCCAAGCGACCGGTTGGGCAGGGAGCGGGGAGACCCAGTACTTC. The encoded protein is CASSQATGWAGSGETQYF. The V and J genes are TRBV3-1 (or the pseudogene TRBV3-2) and TRBJ2-5; D might be TRBD2 (6 bases). Between the trimmed V and J ends, which lost 1 base and 5 bases, there was a span of 23 bases. The CDR3 is made up of 18 amino acids. Germline V gives CDR1 LGHDT, CDR2 YNNKEL (reference sequence).

This chain uses TRBV27 with TRBJ1-4; 10 bases align to TRBD1. V shed 7 bases and J 5 bases; nucleotides not matched to a gene: 7. Germline V lookup: CDR1 MNHEY, CDR2 SMNVEV (reference sequence). The CDR3 has 15 residues. For the CDR3, the DNA is TGTGCCAGCACTATTGCGGGACAGGGGAATGAAAAACTGTTTTTT. Protein product: CASTIAGQGNEKLFF.

V is TRBV19 and J is TRBJ1-5; D is uncertain. V shed 1 base and J shed 4 bases, with 11 bases lying between them. CDR1 LNHDA and CDR2 SQIVND come from the germline V gene (reference sequence). The length of the CDR3 is 15 residues. The CDR3 DNA is TGTGCCAGTAGTATAGGGTATGCGGGAAATCAGCCCCAGCATTTT. Protein sequence: CASSIGYAGNQPQHF.

This sequence joins TRBV4-1 and TRBJ2-6; possible D gene TRBD2, 5 bases. This CDR3 spans 17 amino acids. CDR1 is MGHRA, CDR2 YSYEKL, per germline. V gave up 4 bases and J gave up 0 bases, with 13 bases separating them. The CDR3 loop reads CASSLEGLHSGANVLTF. The CDR3 coding sequence is TGCGCCAGCAGCCTAGAGGGTCTCCACTCTGGGGCCAACGTCCTGACTTTC.

The chain has TRBV5-5 and TRBJ2-7, with 10 bases lining up with TRBD2. Trimming at V came to 2 bases and at J to 3 bases, leaving 5 bases not matched to a gene. The germline gives CDR1 SGHKS, CDR2 YYEKEE (reference sequence). This CDR3 spans 15 amino acids. Here the CDR3 DNA reads TGTGCCAGCAGCTTAGCACTAGCGGGAAACTACGAGCAGTACTTC. Its translation: CASSLALAGNYEQYF.

The V call is TRBV10-3, the J call TRBJ1-2; a possible D gene is TRBD1 (5 bases). V lost 6 bases and J 6 bases, leaving 17 bases between the germline ends. CDR3 size: 14 residues. Per the germline V gene, CDR1 is ENHRY and CDR2 is SYGVKD. This CDR3 is CAISTRDFSDGYTF. For the CDR3, the DNA is TGTGCCATCAGCACTAGGGACTTTTCCGATGGCTACACCTTC.

The gene calls are TRBV2 and TRBJ2-3, with no clear D. V was clipped by 0 bases and J by 5 bases, with 6 bases between them. The CDR3 consists of 13 residues. The germline V gene has CDR1 SNHLY and CDR2 FYNNEI. CDR3 DNA: TGTGCCAGCAGTGAAGCGGGATTAGATACGCAGTATTTT. This translates into CASSEAGLDTQYF.

This chain connects TRBV11-3 to TRBJ2-5; TRBD1 matches 10 bases. The CDR3 spans 15 residues. Trimming took 5 bases from V and 1 from J; bases not matched to a gene: 4. Germline-derived CDR1 and CDR2 are SGHNT and YENEEA. The DNA of the CDR3 is TGTGCCAGCAGCCGGGACAGGGGTTTCCAAGAGACCCAGTACTTC. It codes for CASSRDRGFQETQYF.

The count of this clone is one. The chain carries TRBV6-1 and TRBJ1-4, with 9 bases matching TRBD1. V trimming: 3 bases; J trimming: 7 bases; junction bases outside the gene matches: 3. This CDR3 has 14 amino acids. Germline CDR1 and CDR2: MNHNS and SASEGT. The CDR3 DNA reads as TGTGCCAGCAGTGACACAGGGGGCGGTGAAAAACTGTTTTTT. Amino acids: CASSDTGGGEKLFF.

The chain joins TRBV27 to TRBJ2-1, with D perhaps TRBD2 (6 bases). CDR3 length equals 15 residues. The V and J ends lost 11 bases and 6 bases respectively, with 23 bases between them. The germline gives CDR1 MNHEY, CDR2 SMNVEV (reference sequence). The CDR3 DNA reads TGTGCCTCCGCCCCGCGGGACCTGCCCGGCAATGAGCAGTTCTTC. Protein sequence: CASAPRDLPGNEQFF.

The chain employs TRBV6-6 and TRBJ1-4; 11 bases fit TRBD1. This CDR3 comprises 13 residues. V dropped 6 bases and J dropped 7; count of bases not matched to a gene: 1. The germline V gene encodes CDR1 MNHNY and CDR2 SVGAGI (reference sequence). This chain's CDR3 is CASRDRGREKLFF. Written as DNA, the CDR3 is TGTGCCAGCAGGGACAGGGGGCGTGAAAAACTGTTTTTT.

This chain links TRBV3-1 (or the pseudogene TRBV3-2) with TRBJ1-1; the D is unclear. The germline CDR1 and CDR2 sequences are LGHDT and YNNKEL (reference sequence). V was trimmed by 1 base and J by 6 bases, leaving 9 bases between them. CDR3 size: 13 residues. Here the CDR3 DNA reads TGTGCCAGCAGCCAAGTCGCTGGGGCTGAAGCTTTCTTT. It specifies CASSQVAGAEAFF.

In DNA form, the CDR3 reads TGTGCCAGCAGCGTACTGGGACAGGGCTCTGAAGCTTTCTTT. Protein sequence: CASSVLGQGSEAFF. This rearrangement joins TRBV9 to TRBJ1-1, with TRBD1 identical over 9 bases. V was clipped by 1 base and J by 6 bases; unmatched bases: 4. This CDR3 has 14 residues. The germline V gene has CDR1 SGDLS and CDR2 YYNGEE.

This clone was detected a few times. The genes are TRBV6-5 and TRBJ2-5; D is perhaps TRBD1 or TRBD2 (7 bases each). The germline V gene has CDR1 MNHEY and CDR2 SVGAGI. Deletions cut 2 bases from V and 5 bases from J, with 12 bases between. CDR3 length equals 14 residues. This CDR3 is CASSYQGGWETQYF. The CDR3 DNA reads TGTGCCAGCAGTTACCAGGGGGGGTGGGAGACCCAGTACTTC.

The gene calls are TRBV12-2 and TRBJ1-6. TRBV12-2 represents a pseudogene. The CDR3 loop spans 14 amino acids. The CDR3 DNA sequence: TGTGCAAGTCGCTTATCCGCTGTATTTTCACCCCTCCACTTT. Its protein is CASRLSAVFSPLHF.

The genes are TRBV24-1 and TRBJ2-7; D is possibly TRBD2 (6 bases). Looked up from germline, CDR1 is KGHDR and CDR2 is SFDVKD. The CDR3 has 12 amino acids. CDR3 DNA sequence: TGTGTCCAGAGGGGAGGCCACCACGAGCAGTACTTC. As protein: CVQRGGHHEQYF.

This clone has only a few counts. J is TRBJ1-4 and V is TRBV6-1; 8 bases are a match to TRBD1. The CDR3 is 14 residues long. Trimming at V came to 1 base and at J to 7 bases, leaving 2 bases not matched to a gene. In germline, CDR1 is MNHNS, CDR2 SASEGT. In nucleotides, the CDR3 is TGTGCCAGCAGTGAAGGACAGGGGTTTGAAAAACTGTTTTTT. Translated: CASSEGQGFEKLFF.